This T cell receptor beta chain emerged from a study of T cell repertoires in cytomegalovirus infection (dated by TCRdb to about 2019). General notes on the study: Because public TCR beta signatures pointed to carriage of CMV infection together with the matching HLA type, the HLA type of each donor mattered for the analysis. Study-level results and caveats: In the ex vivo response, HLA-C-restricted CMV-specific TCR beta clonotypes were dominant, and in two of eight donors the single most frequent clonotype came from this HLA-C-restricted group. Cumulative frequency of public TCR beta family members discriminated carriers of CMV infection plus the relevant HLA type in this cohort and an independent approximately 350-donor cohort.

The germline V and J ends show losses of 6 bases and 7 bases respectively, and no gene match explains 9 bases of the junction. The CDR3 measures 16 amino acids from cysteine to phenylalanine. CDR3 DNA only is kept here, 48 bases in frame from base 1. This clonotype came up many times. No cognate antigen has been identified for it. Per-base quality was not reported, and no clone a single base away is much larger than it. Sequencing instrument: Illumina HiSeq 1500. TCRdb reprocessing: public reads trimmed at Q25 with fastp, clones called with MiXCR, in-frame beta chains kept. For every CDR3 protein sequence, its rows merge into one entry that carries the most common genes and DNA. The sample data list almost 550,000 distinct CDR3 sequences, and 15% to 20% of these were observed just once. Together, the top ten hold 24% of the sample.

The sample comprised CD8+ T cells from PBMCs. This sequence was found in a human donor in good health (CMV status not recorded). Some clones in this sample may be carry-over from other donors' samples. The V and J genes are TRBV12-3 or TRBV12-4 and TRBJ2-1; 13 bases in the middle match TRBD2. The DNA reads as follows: TGTGCCAGCAGGTACTCCGGGACTAGCGGGAAGAATGAGCAGTTCTTC. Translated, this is CASRYSGTSGKNEQFF.